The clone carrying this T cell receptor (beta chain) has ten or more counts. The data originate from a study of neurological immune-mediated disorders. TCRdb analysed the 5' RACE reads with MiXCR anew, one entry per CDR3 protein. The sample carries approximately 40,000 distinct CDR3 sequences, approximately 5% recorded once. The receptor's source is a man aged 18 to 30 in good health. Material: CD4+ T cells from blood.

CDR3 sequence reads: CASSTDWRYGYTF. The CDR3 coding sequence is TGTGCCAGCAGCACCGACTGGCGGTATGGCTACACCTTC. The chain uses TRBV7-9 and TRBJ1-2; D is unclear. Germline V CDR1 and CDR2: SEHNR, FQNEAQ (reference sequence). The CDR3 is made up of 13 amino acids. V was shortened by 5 bases and J by 5 bases, with 12 bases between the two germline ends. The full variable domain, in which reference TRBV7-9 and TRBJ1-2 provide the parts outside the CDR3, is DTGVSQNPRHKITKRGQNVTFRCDPISEHNRLYWYRQTLGQGPEFLTYFQNEAQLEKSRLLSDRFSAERPKGSFSTLEIQRTEQGDSAMYLCASSTDWRYGYTFGSGTRLTVV.